This T cell receptor (beta chain) comes out of a study of CD8 T cells in ankylosing spondylitis. This clonotype was detected a few times. Generation of TCR beta libraries employed quantitative 5'-RACE incorporating molecular barcodes. MiXCR, run by TCRdb on the 5' RACE reads, gives a single entry per CDR3 protein. The sample lists roughly 140,000 distinct CDR3 sequences, approximately 48% seen once, with about 16% in the top ten. From germline, CDR1 is SGHAT and CDR2 FQDESV (reference sequence). The V gene lost 6 bases and the J gene lost 3 bases, with 33 bases spanning the gap. CDR3 length equals 21 residues.

This clonotype was obtained from a male donor with ankylosing spondylitis. This chain joins TRBV11-1 and TRBJ1-5; D uncertain. Sequenced sample: synovial fluid, either unsorted or a sorted T cell fraction (not recorded which). The CDR3 DNA follows: TGTGCCAGCAGTCGAAGGCGTAAGGGATCTCTAACGGCTAAGTCCAATCAGCCCCAGCATTTT. Residues: CASSRRRKGSLTAKSNQPQHF.